The following is a T cell receptor (beta chain) sequence with its context. Its antigen is currently unknown. CDR1 is MNHNS, CDR2 SASEGT, per germline. The CDR3 length is 14 residues. J was trimmed by 8 bases and V by 6 bases; bases with no gene match: 12. This sample stems from a study of yellow fever vaccine responses in identical twins. Study-level points and caveats: Reportedly, twins showed a vaccine T cell response that looked partly convergent and partly personalized.

TCRdb itself ran the RT-PCR reads through MiXCR, one entry per CDR3 protein. Altogether more than 15,000 distinct CDR3 sequences are present, roughly 72% being singletons, with the ten largest covering 2.5%. The chain couples TRBV6-1 to TRBJ1-2, with 7 bases aligning to TRBD1. This TCR was recovered from a woman between 18 and 29 years old who received the yellow fever vaccine. The sequenced sample was T cells from blood (PBMCs), unsorted or a sorted subset (not recorded which), obtained before or after yellow fever vaccination (not recorded which). CDR3 sequence reads: CASREQGRRDGYTF. In DNA form, the CDR3 reads TGTGCCAGCAGAGAACAGGGGAGGAGAGACGGCTACACCTTC.